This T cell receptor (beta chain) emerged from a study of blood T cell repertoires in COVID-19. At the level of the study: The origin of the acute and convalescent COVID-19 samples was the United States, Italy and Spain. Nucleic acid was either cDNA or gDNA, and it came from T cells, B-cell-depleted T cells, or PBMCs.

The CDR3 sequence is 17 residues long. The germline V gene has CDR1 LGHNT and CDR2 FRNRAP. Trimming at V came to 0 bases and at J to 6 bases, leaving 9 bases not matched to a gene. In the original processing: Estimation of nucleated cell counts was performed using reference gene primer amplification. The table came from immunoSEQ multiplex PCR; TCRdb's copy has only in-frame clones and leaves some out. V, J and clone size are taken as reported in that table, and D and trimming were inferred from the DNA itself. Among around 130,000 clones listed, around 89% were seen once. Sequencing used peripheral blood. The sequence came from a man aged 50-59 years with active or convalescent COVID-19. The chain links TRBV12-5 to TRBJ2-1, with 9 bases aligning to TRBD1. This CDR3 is CASGLVPAGQGSNEQFF. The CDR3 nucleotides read TGTGCTAGTGGTTTGGTACCGGCGGGACAGGGTAGCAATGAGCAGTTCTTC.